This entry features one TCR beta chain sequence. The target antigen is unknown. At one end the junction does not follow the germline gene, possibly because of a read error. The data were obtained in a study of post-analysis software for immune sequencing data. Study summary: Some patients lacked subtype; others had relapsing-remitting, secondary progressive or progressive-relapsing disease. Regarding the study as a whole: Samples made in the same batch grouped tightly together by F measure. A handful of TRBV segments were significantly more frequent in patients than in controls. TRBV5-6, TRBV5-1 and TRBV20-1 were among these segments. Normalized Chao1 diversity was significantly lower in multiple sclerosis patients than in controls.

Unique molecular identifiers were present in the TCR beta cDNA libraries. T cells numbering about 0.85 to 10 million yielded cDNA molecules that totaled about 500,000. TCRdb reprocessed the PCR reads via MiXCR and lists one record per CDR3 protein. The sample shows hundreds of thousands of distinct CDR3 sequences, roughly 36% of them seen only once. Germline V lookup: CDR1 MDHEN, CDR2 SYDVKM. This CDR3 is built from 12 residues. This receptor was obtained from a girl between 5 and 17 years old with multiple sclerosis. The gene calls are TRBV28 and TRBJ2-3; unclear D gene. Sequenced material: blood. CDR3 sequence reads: CVSSSYTDTQYF. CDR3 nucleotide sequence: TGTGTCAGCAGCTCATACACAGATACGCAGTATTTT. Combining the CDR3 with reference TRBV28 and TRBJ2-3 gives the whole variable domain DVKVTQSSRYLVKRTGEKVFLECVQDMDHENMFWYRQDPGLGLRLIYFSYDVKMKEKGDIPEGYSVSREKKERFSLILESASTNQTSMYLCVSSSYTDTQYFGPGTRLTVL.